This entry describes one T cell receptor beta chain. This clonotype was picked up many times. Its antigen specificity is not known. No clone much larger than this one lies a single base away; base qualities are absent. T cells were expanded from blood mononuclear cells for roughly 3 days using either anti-CD3 antibody OKT3 or CD3/CD28 Dynabeads. The expanded T cells were grown in RPMI 1640 containing about 10% fetal bovine serum, recombinant human IL-2 (about 100 IU/ml) and IL-7 (about 5 ng/ml). Each coculture mixed approximately 5 x 10^4 target cells and approximately 5 x 10^4 normal T cells with bispecific antibody in approximately 100 ul and was incubated at 37 degrees C for around 16 hours. Each bispecific antibody was composed of two single-chain variable fragments, which were expressed in a single-chain diabody format with a His tag. The effector T cells were obtained from healthy human donors, with peripheral blood mononuclear cells isolated from leukapheresis samples by Ficoll density gradient centrifugation.

The CDR3, from cysteine to phenylalanine, totals 11 residues. The only DNA kept is the CDR3, 33 bases in frame from the first base. A distance of 4 bases separates the germline ends of V and J, which lose 5 bases and 5 bases respectively. The germline V gene (reference sequence) gives CDR1 as MNHEY and CDR2 as SMNVEV. The data derive from a study of beta chain bispecific antibodies for T cell cancers (dated by TCRdb to the early 2020s). Background on the whole study: T cells from healthy donors were cocultured with T cell leukemia lines in the presence of bispecific antibodies, after which the depletion of each TRBV family was measured by TRBV sequencing of the surviving cells. Jurkat cells expressed surface TRBV12 (TRBV12-3), and HPB-ALL cells expressed surface TRBV5-5. What the research found in general, with its limitations: Every sequenced sample contained a mix of leukemia cell line cells and normal T cells, and most targeted TRBV signal came from the leukemia cells rather than from the normal T cells. Cross-reactivity of the anti-TRBV5-5 antibody with TRBV5-6 was attributed to high sequence similarity between the two genes.

Libraries incorporated unique molecular identifier barcodes, which were used to quantify clonotypes. Qiagen AllPrep DNA/RNA Micro kits were used to isolate total RNA, and an Agilent TapeStation was used to check RNA quality. TCR beta libraries were built by 5' RACE: cDNA synthesis followed by two PCR steps using TCR beta constant-region gene-specific primers. Sequencing of the TCR beta libraries was performed on an Illumina MiSeq platform. From the authors' description of their analysis: Reads were processed with MIGEC, MiXCR and VDJtools. Clonotype frequency was calculated as the fraction of unique molecular identifiers assigned to a given clonotype among all unique molecular identifiers in the sample. Nonfunctional TRBV genes classified in IMGT as pseudogenes or open reading frames, such as TRBV1, TRBV12-1 and TRBV21, were excluded. The public reads were reprocessed in TCRdb via fastp at Q25 and MiXCR, keeping in-frame beta chains. Rows are unified per CDR3 protein, each entry keeping the most common DNA and genes. The authors' filters were not applied to this entry. Present in this sample are some 20,000 distinct CDR3 sequences, less than 3% of which were seen just once. The ten largest clones capture about a third of the sample.

Source material: healthy donor T cells cultured with leukemia cells. Recombination joined TRBV27 with TRBJ2-1; the D gene assignment is ambiguous. The receptor was isolated from a human donor in good health. Some clones in this sample may be carry-over from other donors' samples. The CDR3 protein: CASSNHNEQFF. The DNA sequence is as follows: TGTGCCAGCAGTAACCACAATGAGCAGTTCTTC.